The present TCR beta chain was sequenced within a study of post-analysis software for immune sequencing data. Study details: In terms of disease course, relapsing-remitting, secondary progressive and progressive-relapsing multiple sclerosis were included. Study-level points and caveats: Samples made in the same batch grouped tightly together by F measure. Comparison of patients with controls showed five TRBV segments more frequent in patients, TRBV5-6, TRBV5-1 and TRBV20-1 among them.

The CDR3 has 14 residues. Per germline, CDR1 LNHDA and CDR2 SQIVND (reference sequence). Trimming pared 5 bases from V and 6 bases from J, leaving 16 bases between. On this clonotype: The antigen remains undetermined.

cDNA libraries of TCR beta carried unique molecular identifiers. TCRdb reprocessed the PCR reads via MiXCR and lists one record per CDR3 protein. The profile shows approximately 360,000 distinct CDR3 sequences, around 33% of them singletons. The gene calls are TRBV19 and TRBJ1-1; D is possibly TRBD1 (5 bases). The origin of this receptor is a girl between 5 and 17 years old with multiple sclerosis. The source material was blood. Here the CDR3 DNA reads TGTGCCAGTAGTGCGGGGGAGGGAAGGCCTGAAGCTTTCTTT. It translates to CASSAGEGRPEAFF.